This section outlines one TCR beta chain sequence together with its context. Its matching antigen is unknown. The germline V gene encodes CDR1 SGHVS and CDR2 FQNEAQ. Trimming took 5 bases from V and 3 from J, leaving 12 bases between them. This CDR3 comprises 14 residues. A second PCR of 7 to 11 cycles used a sample-barcoded 5' primer and a J-beta primer mix. TCRdb re-called the 5' RACE reads with MiXCR, one entry per CDR3 protein. Of just under 750,000 distinct CDR3 sequences in the sample, over 20% were seen once. In terms of origin and age, donors were healthy Caucasian individuals from Russia aged roughly 6 to 95. The data stem from a study of blood T cells in healthy people across ages. Points from the study as a whole: PBMCs were not sorted, which prevented a conclusive comparison of naive versus antigen-experienced cells.

The TCR comes from a man aged 65-85 years in good health. Source material: blood. The chain joins TRBV7-8 to TRBJ2-3, with D possibly matching TRBD1 (6 bases). CDR3 region: CASSRSGTTDTQYF. Written as DNA, the CDR3 is TGTGCCAGCAGCCGATCCGGGACAACAGATACGCAGTATTTT.